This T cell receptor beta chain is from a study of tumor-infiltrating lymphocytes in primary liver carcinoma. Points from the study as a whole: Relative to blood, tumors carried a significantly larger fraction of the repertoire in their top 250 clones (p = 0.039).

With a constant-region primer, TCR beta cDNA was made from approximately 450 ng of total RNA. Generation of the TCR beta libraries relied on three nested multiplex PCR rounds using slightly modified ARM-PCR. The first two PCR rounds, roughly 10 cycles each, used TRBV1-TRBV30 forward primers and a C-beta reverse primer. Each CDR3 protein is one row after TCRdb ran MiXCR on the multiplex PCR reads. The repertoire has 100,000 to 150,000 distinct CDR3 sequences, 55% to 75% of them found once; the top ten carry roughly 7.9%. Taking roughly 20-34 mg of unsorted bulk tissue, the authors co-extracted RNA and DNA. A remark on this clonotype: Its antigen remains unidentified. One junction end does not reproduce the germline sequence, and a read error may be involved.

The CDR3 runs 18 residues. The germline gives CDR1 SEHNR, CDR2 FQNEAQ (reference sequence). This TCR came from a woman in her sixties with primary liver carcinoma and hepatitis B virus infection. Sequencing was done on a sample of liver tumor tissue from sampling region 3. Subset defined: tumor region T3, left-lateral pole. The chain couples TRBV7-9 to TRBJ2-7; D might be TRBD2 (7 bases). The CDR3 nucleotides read TGTACCAGCAGCTTAAGGGGGGGCCGGACCGGACTAAACTACGAGCAGTACTTC. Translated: CTSSLRGGRTGLNYEQYF. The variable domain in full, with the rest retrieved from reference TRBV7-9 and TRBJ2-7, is DTGVSQNPRHKITKRGQNVTFRCDPISEHNRLYWYRQTLGQGPEFLTYFQNEAQLEKSRLLSDRFSAERPKGSFSTLEIQRTEQGDSAMYLCTSSLRGGRTGLNYEQYFGPGTRLTVT.